The subject of this entry is one TCR beta chain. There is no known antigen for this receptor. No much larger clonotype is one base removed from it; base qualities were not supplied. V is cut by 4 bases and J by 2 bases, and the space between the germline ends is 11 bases. Based on the germline V gene, the CDR1 and CDR2 sequences are SGHRS and YFSETQ. From the cysteine through the phenylalanine, the CDR3 covers 14 amino acids. Just the 42-base CDR3 DNA is kept, in frame starting at base 1. These data are taken from a study of a mutant IDH1 vaccine in newly diagnosed glioma (dated by TCRdb to the early 2020s). About the study as a whole: Vaccination began 4-6 weeks after radiotherapy alone, or alongside temozolomide cycles in the chemotherapy-containing groups. Prior to enrollment, patients had been given standard therapy consisting of radiotherapy alone, temozolomide alone, or radiochemotherapy with temozolomide, with the combination given to most patients. Peripheral blood samples were drawn at six visits, namely V03 (baseline), V05, V07, V10, V12 and V13. Of the approximately 30 treated patients, about 62% were male and roughly 38% were female, and a mean age of roughly 40 years was recorded. The week-35 safety follow-up was designated visit V12, and the week-47 end of study was designated visit V13. Longitudinal TCRB deep sequencing was performed for fewer than 30 treated patients wherever samples were available for exploratory analyses. Points the paper makes about the study in general: The authors stated that sample limitations prevented analyses of patient blood samples from being reproduced. Pseudoprogression seemed to be unrelated to changes in the top peripheral T cell clonotypes found by TCRB sequencing. Immune responses induced by the vaccine were seen in over 80% of patients across multiple MHC alleles. Selection of PBMC samples for TCRB deep sequencing was based on availability.

Library generation was performed with the immunoSEQ multiplex PCR assay. Rearranged TCR beta chain sequences were amplified using the hsTCRB Kit according to the manufacturer's protocol. TCRB libraries were sequenced on an Illumina MiSeq. The study's own analysis went as follows. Demultiplexing, trimming and gene mapping were performed with the kit vendor's proprietary platform. As stored in TCRdb, this immuneACCESS dataset retains in-frame rearrangements with V and J assigned. A fraction of the clones does not appear; measured against another copy, unresolved V genes explain less than half of the discrepancy, and the remainder lacks a known reason. The V and J calls and clone size come from that table; D and trimming were worked out from the DNA. This sample is represented by around 50,000 clones; around four fifths of them were singletons. The ten largest make up roughly 4% of the sample. The time point label of this sample denotes: week 35, safety follow-up. Each vaccine dose was 300 ug of a 20-mer mutant IDH1 peptide in Montanide, given subcutaneously with topical imiquimod. Patients received eight vaccinations in weeks 1, 3, 5, 7, 11, 15, 19 and 23, corresponding to visits V03 through V10. Donors had newly diagnosed WHO grade 3 or 4 IDH1-mutant astrocytomas with loss of nuclear ATRX. The samples were drawn from NOA16, a multicentre, single-arm, open-label phase I trial in Germany that tested a mutant IDH1 peptide vaccine in humans for the first time. The DNeasy Blood and Tissue Kit was used to extract genomic DNA from EDTA blood for TCRB sequencing.

The chain is assembled from TRBV5-1 and TRBJ2-3; a tentative D call is TRBD1 (6 bases match). This clonotype was sampled from a woman aged 18-35 years with glioma. Here the sequenced sample was PBMCs, taken from a glioma patient whose treatment included an IDH1 peptide vaccine. The CDR3 loop reads CASSPDSSTDTQYF. The DNA is TGCGCCAGCAGCCCGGACAGCTCCACAGATACGCAGTATTTT. When the CDR3 is completed using the reference TRBV5-1 and TRBJ2-3 genes on either side, the full variable domain is KAGVTQTPRYLIKTRGQQVTLSCSPISGHRSVSWYQQTPGQGLQFLFEYFSETQRNKGNFPGRFSGRQFSNSRSEMNVSTLELGDSALYLCASSPDSSTDTQYFGPGTRLTVL.